This TCR beta chain was retrieved from a study of T-cell memory formation after mild COVID-19. Findings and caveats of the study: Cross-reactive memory apparently joined, as some responding clones appeared in pre-infection memory.

Regarding this clonotype: The target antigen is unknown.

cDNA libraries for TCR alpha and TCR beta, carrying sample barcodes and UMIs, came from 5'RACE with constant-segment primers. TCRdb ran MiXCR on the 5' RACE reads and lists one entry per CDR3 protein. The data show hundreds of thousands of distinct CDR3 sequences, roughly 20% seen once. The sequenced sample was PBMCs or a T cell subset sorted from them (not recorded which). This sequence originates from an adult woman who had mild COVID-19 (a few samples of this study predate the infection). Cell type and time point are not known.

For the CDR3, the DNA is TGTGCCAGCAGTTCCGCAGGGATGGAGACCCAGTACTTC. Residues: CASSSAGMETQYF. The chain combines TRBV12-3 or TRBV12-4 with TRBJ2-5; TRBD1 might be the D (5 bases). This CDR3 is built from 13 residues. The germline V and J ends were trimmed by 4 bases and 5 bases, with 11 bases remaining between them.